This T cell receptor beta chain was captured in a study of blood T cells in healthy people across ages. A few counts support this clonotype. What it binds is unknown. The CDR3 has 13 amino acids. Germline lookup yields CDR1 PRHDT and CDR2 FYEKMQ (reference sequence). Trimming removed 5 bases at V and 7 bases at J, with 13 bases between. General study findings and limits: Expanded clonotype shifts may have been confounded, as the donors had an unknown CMV status. A conclusive naive versus antigen-experienced comparison was prevented by the unsorted PBMCs.

A second about 6 to 12 cycle PCR used barcoded and J-beta primers. The template-switch adaptor was a 5' adaptor with 12 random nucleotides. It tagged each cDNA molecule. TCRdb re-called the 5' RACE reads with MiXCR, one entry per CDR3 protein. Among 1.5 million to 1.9 million distinct CDR3 sequences listed, 35% to 45% were seen once. The sequence was collected from a young woman in good health. Source material: blood. This chain uses TRBV13 with TRBJ2-3; no clear D gene. CDR3 sequence reads: CASSPRDGNTQYF. In DNA form, the CDR3 reads TGTGCCAGCAGCCCCCGCGACGGAAATACGCAGTATTTT. The whole variable domain, filled in from reference TRBV13 and TRBJ2-3, reads AAGVIQSPRHLIKEKRETATLKCYPIPRHDTVYWYQQGPGQDPQFLISFYEKMQSDKGSIPDRFSAQQFSDYHSELNMSSLELGDSALYFCASSPRDGNTQYFGPGTRLTVL.